One and the same sample provided the 20 T cell receptor beta chains below, sequenced in a study of sequential checkpoint blockade in melanoma. Treatment indicated: randomized to nivolumab then ipilimumab (arm A) or the reverse (arm B). The method was immunoSEQ multiplex PCR; TCRdb's version includes in-frame clones alone and lacks a portion of them. The sample has under 15,000 clones, 70% to 80% seen once. The sequencing used CD8+ T cells sorted from blood (inferred from file names), collected from a patient given nivolumab and ipilimumab in sequence. The receptors originated from a human patient with melanoma. Some clones in this sample may be carry-over from other donors' samples.

The genes are TRBV12-1 and TRBJ2-3; the table's D call of TRBD2 was not tested on the DNA. TRBV12-1 corresponds to a pseudogene. The CDR3 loop spans 19 amino acids. This CDR3 reads CASSTEGAGGRFSTDTQYF. The CDR3 DNA is TGTGCCAGCAGCACCGAAGGGGCGGGGGGGAGATTTAGCACAGATACGCAGTATTTT.

In this sample, this clone turned up a few times. The V gene is TRBV7-2, the J gene TRBJ2-2; TRBD1 matches 9 bases. Germline values: CDR1 SGHTA, CDR2 FQGNSA. The CDR3 contains 15 residues. With 5 bases clipped from V and 5 bases from J, the junction kept 6 bases outside the gene matches. The CDR3 sequence is CASSGDRGLTGELFF. As DNA, the CDR3 is TGTGCCAGCAGCGGCGACAGGGGGTTGACCGGGGAGCTGTTTTTT.

Turning to this clone: One end of the junction fails to match germline, which may point to a read error. The chain recombines TRBV19 with TRBJ2-7; tentative D call: TRBD2 (5 bases). This CDR3 comprises 11 residues. Germline CDR1 and CDR2: LNHDA and SQIVND (reference sequence). The CDR3 bases are TGTGCCAGTAGTATAGGGCGGGTGAGGGTCTTC. As protein: CASSIGRVRVF.

The chain carries TRBV7-9 and TRBJ2-2; the match to TRBD1 covers 9 bases. Germline CDR1 reads SEHNR; CDR2 reads FQNEAQ (reference sequence). This CDR3 region has 15 residues. The ends lost 5 bases at V and 5 bases at J; junction bases unmatched: 6. CDR3 DNA sequence: TGTGCCAGCAGCGGCGACAGGGGGTTGACCGGGGAGCTGTTTTTT. Translated: CASSGDRGLTGELFF.

The chain joins TRBV9 to TRBJ1-6; possible D gene TRBD1, 5 bases. CDR1 and CDR2 from the germline V gene are SGDLS and YYNGEE. Trimming took 3 bases from V and 1 from J, leaving 8 bases between them. The CDR3 runs 15 residues. The CDR3 coding sequence is TGTGCCAGCAGCGCCCAGGGTTCCTATAATTCACCCCTCCACTTT. Amino acids: CASSAQGSYNSPLHF.

This clone was counted between two and nine times. The J gene is TRBJ2-6, the V gene TRBV14, with TRBD1 as a possible D gene (5 bases). Germline loops: CDR1 SGHDN, CDR2 FVKESK. The ends were cut back, 1 base at V and 3 bases at J, with 16 bases in the middle. This CDR3 contains 18 residues. CDR3 sequence (DNA): TGTGCCAGCAGCCAAGCGTCGTGGCCAGGGAATGGGGCCAACGTCCTGACTTTC. Encoded protein: CASSQASWPGNGANVLTF.

This chain connects TRBV28 to TRBJ1-2; no clear D. Trimming left V 7 bases short and J 0 bases short, with 15 bases between. This CDR3 contains 15 residues. CDR1 is MDHEN, CDR2 SYDVKM, per germline. CDR3 nucleotides: TGTGCCAGCACCTACCTCCGGGTCGCTAACTATGGCTACACCTTC. This codes for CASTYLRVANYGYTF.

This clone came up a few times. J is TRBJ1-1 and V is TRBV6-5; D remains unclear. CDR1 is MNHEY and CDR2 is SVGAGI in the germline V gene. The CDR3 has 11 amino acids. V was cut by 7 bases and J by 6 bases, with 9 bases left in between. CDR3 in amino acids: CASKMRAEAFF. The CDR3 coding sequence is TGTGCCAGCAAGATGAGGGCTGAAGCTTTCTTT.

In this sample, this clone turned up a few times. The chain is built from TRBV5-1 and TRBJ1-6, with D possibly matching TRBD1 (5 bases). This CDR3 contains 17 residues. Trimming removed 1 base from V and 0 bases from J, with 11 bases in between. Germline assignment: CDR1 SGHRS and CDR2 YFSETQ. The CDR3 protein is CASSLRQGSSYNSPLHF. CDR3 bases: TGCGCCAGCAGCTTGCGTCAGGGAAGCTCCTATAATTCACCCCTCCACTTT.

The genes are TRBV5-6 and TRBJ1-2; 10 bases align to TRBD1. CDR1 is SGHDT and CDR2 is YYEEEE in the germline V gene. The CDR3 length is 17 residues. J gave up 6 bases and V 0 bases, and 11 bases lay outside the gene matches. As DNA, the CDR3 is TGTGCCAGCAGCTTGGCCGGGACAGGGGTTCCCATGAATGGCTACACCTTC. Its protein is CASSLAGTGVPMNGYTF. The whole variable domain, filled in from reference TRBV5-6 and TRBJ1-2, reads DAGVTQSPTHLIKTRGQQVTLRCSPKSGHDTVSWYQQALGQGPQFIFQYYEEEERQRGNFPDRFSGHQFPNYSSELNVNALLLGDSALYLCASSLAGTGVPMNGYTFGSGTRLTVV.

This sequence joins TRBV27 and TRBJ2-3; 8 nucleotides align to TRBD1. The CDR3 sequence is 15 residues long. Trimming took 5 bases from V and 2 from J; bases not matched to a gene: 6. Germline V lookup: CDR1 MNHEY, CDR2 SMNVEV (reference sequence). For the CDR3, the DNA is TGTGCCAGCAGTCCCGGACAGGGCTCCACAGATACGCAGTATTTT. It codes for CASSPGQGSTDTQYF.

The CDR3 nucleotides are TGTGCCAGCAGGTGGGCAGACGTACAGTACTTC. This translates into CASRWADVQYF. The chain has TRBV27 and TRBJ2-4; the D is unclear. CDR1 and CDR2 (germline): MNHEY, SMNVEV (reference sequence). CDR3 length: 11 amino acids. V lost 6 bases and J 13 bases, leaving 13 bases between the germline ends.

The V call is TRBV6-5, the J call TRBJ2-2; the match to TRBD1 covers 8 bases. Germline lookup yields CDR1 MNHEY and CDR2 SVGAGI. This CDR3 is built from 14 residues. Trimming removed 4 bases from V and 4 bases from J; junction bases left unmatched: 2. This CDR3 is CASSLGQATGELFF. The CDR3 bases are TGTGCCAGCAGTTTGGGACAGGCCACCGGGGAGCTGTTTTTT.

The chain combines TRBV10-3 with TRBJ1-2, with D perhaps matching TRBD1 (5 bases). Trimming took 6 bases from V and 5 from J, leaving 7 bases between them. Germline V gene sequence: CDR1 ENHRY, CDR2 SYGVKD. The CDR3 totals 11 residues. CDR3: CAIRGGYGYTF. The DNA for the CDR3 is TGTGCCATCAGGGGGGGATATGGCTACACCTTC.

The rearrangement links TRBV29-1 to TRBJ2-5, with 7 bases identical to TRBD2. The junction had 5 bases not matched to a gene; V was cut back by 7 bases and J by 3 bases. The CDR3 is 12 residues long. Germline loops: CDR1 SQVTM, CDR2 ANQGSEA. This chain's CDR3 is CSAGGPKETQYF. Here the CDR3 DNA reads TGCAGCGCGGGGGGACCAAAAGAGACCCAGTACTTC.

This chain links TRBV4-1 with TRBJ2-7; 7 bases agree with TRBD1. The ends lost 2 bases at V and 3 bases at J; junction bases unmatched: 7. The CDR3 length is 15 residues. Germline V lookup: CDR1 MGHRA, CDR2 YSYEKL. CDR3 in amino acids: CASSQQGGKGYEQYF. In DNA form, the CDR3 reads TGCGCCAGCAGCCAACAAGGGGGCAAAGGCTACGAGCAGTACTTC.

Worth noting for this clone: With a far larger clone one base away, a read error is the likely cause. V usage is TRBV25-1 and J usage is TRBJ2-1; possibly TRBD2 for D (5 bases). CDR1 MGHDK and CDR2 SYGVNS come from the germline V gene. The CDR3 covers 12 residues. The V end lost 4 bases, the J end lost 12 bases, and 13 bases lay between the germline ends. The CDR3 is CASSAGKDVQFF. The CDR3 nucleotides are TGTGCCAGCAGTGCGGGAAAGGATGTGCAGTTCTTC.

This chain connects TRBV19 to TRBJ1-2; no reliable D call. Trimming removed 0 bases from V and 2 bases from J, with 13 bases in between. Germline lookup yields CDR1 LNHDA and CDR2 SQIVND (reference sequence). CDR3 length equals 16 residues. The CDR3 sequence is CASSIESEVPNYGYTF. CDR3 sequence (DNA): TGTGCCAGTAGTATAGAGTCGGAGGTCCCAAACTATGGCTACACCTTC.

Worth noting for this clone: Mismatch with germline at one junction end may stem from a read error. The chain links TRBV13 to TRBJ1-6; D is perhaps TRBD1 (5 bases). The CDR3 is 13 residues long. Germline V gives CDR1 PRHDT, CDR2 FYEKMQ (reference sequence). CDR3 DNA sequence: TGTGCCAGCAGCCTAGGGGAGTTTTCACCCCTCCACTTT. Translated, it gives CASSLGEFSPLHF. Drawing the rest from reference TRBV13 and TRBJ1-6, the complete variable domain is AAGVIQSPRHLIKEKRETATLKCYPIPRHDTVYWYQQGPGQDPQFLISFYEKMQSDKGSIPDRFSAQQFSDYHSELNMSSLELGDSALYFCASSLGEFSPLHFGNGTRLTVT.

This chain's CDR3 is CASRYRESSYNSPLHF. The CDR3 bases are TGCGCCAGCAGGTACAGGGAAAGCTCCTATAATTCACCCCTCCACTTT. The V and J genes are TRBV4-1 and TRBJ1-6; weak D call: TRBD1 (6 bases). Per the germline V gene, CDR1 is MGHRA and CDR2 is YSYEKL. Trimming removed 6 bases at V and 0 bases at J, with 12 bases between. CDR3 size: 16 residues.